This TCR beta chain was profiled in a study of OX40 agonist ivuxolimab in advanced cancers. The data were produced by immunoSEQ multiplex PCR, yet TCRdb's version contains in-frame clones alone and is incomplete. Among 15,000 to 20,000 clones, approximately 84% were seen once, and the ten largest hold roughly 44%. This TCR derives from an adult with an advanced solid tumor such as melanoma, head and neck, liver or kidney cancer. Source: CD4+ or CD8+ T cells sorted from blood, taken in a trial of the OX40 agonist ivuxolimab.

CDR3 in amino acids: CASSFFTGGKEQYF. The CDR3 DNA reads as TGTGCCAGCAGTTTTTTTACAGGGGGTAAGGAGCAGTACTTC. This chain uses TRBV28 with TRBJ2-7, with TRBD1 matching over 8 bases. Losses at the gene ends were 3 bases for V and 7 bases for J; bases not matched to a gene: 8. The CDR3 runs to 14 residues. Per germline, CDR1 MDHEN and CDR2 SYDVKM.